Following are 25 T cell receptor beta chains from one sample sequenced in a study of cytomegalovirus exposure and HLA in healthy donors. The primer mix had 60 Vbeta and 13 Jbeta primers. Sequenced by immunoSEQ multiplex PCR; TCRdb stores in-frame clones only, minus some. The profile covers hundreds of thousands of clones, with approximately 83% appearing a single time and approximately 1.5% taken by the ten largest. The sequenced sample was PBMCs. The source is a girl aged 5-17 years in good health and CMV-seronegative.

The CDR3 protein is CASSWGLNTEAFF. The CDR3 DNA follows: TGTGCCAGCAGCTGGGGCCTTAACACTGAAGCTTTCTTT. V and J are TRBV5-4 and TRBJ1-1; possible D gene TRBD1, 5 bases. This CDR3 region has 13 residues. Germline V gene lookup returns CDR1 SGHNT and CDR2 YYREEE (reference sequence). V was trimmed by 3 bases and J by 2 bases, leaving 8 bases between them.

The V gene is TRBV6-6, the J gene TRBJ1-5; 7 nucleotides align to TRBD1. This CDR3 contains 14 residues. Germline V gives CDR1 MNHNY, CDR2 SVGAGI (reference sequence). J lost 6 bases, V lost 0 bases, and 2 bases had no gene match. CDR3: CASSYSTGSQPQHF. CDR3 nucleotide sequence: TGTGCCAGCAGTTACTCGACAGGGTCTCAGCCCCAGCATTTT.

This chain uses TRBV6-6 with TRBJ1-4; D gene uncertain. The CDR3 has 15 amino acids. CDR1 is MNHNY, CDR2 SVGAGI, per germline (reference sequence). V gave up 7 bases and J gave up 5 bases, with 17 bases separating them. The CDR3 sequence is CASNLRRFPNEKLFF. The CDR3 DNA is TGTGCCAGCAACTTACGTCGGTTTCCCAATGAAAAACTGTTTTTT.

CDR3 amino acids: CASSEINTFIFSGNTIYF. DNA for the CDR3: TGTGCCAGCAGTGAGATTAACACCTTTATCTTCTCTGGAAACACCATATATTTT. The V call is TRBV6-1, the J call TRBJ1-3; D is uncertain. This CDR3 is built from 18 residues. Germline CDR1 and CDR2: MNHNS and SASEGT. V was cut by 3 bases and J by 0 bases, with 18 bases left in between.

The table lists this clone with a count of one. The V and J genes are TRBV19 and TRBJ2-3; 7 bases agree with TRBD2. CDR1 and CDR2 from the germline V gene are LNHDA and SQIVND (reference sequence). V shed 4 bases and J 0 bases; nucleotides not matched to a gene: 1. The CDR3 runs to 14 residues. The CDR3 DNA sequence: TGTGCCAGTAGTAGCGGGGGTAGCACAGATACGCAGTATTTT. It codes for CASSSGGSTDTQYF.

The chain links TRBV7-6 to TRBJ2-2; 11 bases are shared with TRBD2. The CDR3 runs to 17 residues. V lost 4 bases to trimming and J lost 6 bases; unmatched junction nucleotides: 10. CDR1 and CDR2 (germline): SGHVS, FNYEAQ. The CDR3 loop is CASSSSTSGRSPGELFF. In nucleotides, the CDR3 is TGTGCCAGCAGCTCTTCAACTAGCGGGAGATCTCCCGGGGAGCTGTTTTTT.

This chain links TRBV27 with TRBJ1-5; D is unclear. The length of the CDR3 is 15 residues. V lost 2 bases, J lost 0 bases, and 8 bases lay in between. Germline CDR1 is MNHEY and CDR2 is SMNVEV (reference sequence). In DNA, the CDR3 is TGTGCCAGCAGTTTAGGGCCAGGTAGCAATCAGCCCCAGCATTTT. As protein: CASSLGPGSNQPQHF.

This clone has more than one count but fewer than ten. For the CDR3, the DNA is TGTGCCAGCAGTTCAACGGGGAAGGGCTCCTACGAGCAGTACTTC. Translation gives CASSSTGKGSYEQYF. The chain recombines TRBV7-9 with TRBJ2-7; TRBD2 is a possible D gene (5 bases). This CDR3 comprises 15 residues. Germline V gene sequence: CDR1 SEHNR, CDR2 FQNEAQ (reference sequence). Deletions cut 6 bases from V and 0 bases from J, with 15 bases between.

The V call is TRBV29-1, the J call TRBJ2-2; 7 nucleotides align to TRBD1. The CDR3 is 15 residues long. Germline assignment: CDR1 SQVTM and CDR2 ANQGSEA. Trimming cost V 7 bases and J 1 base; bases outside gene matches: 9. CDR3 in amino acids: CSALVRDRNTGELFF. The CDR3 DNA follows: TGCAGCGCCCTAGTTAGGGACAGGAACACCGGGGAGCTGTTTTTT.

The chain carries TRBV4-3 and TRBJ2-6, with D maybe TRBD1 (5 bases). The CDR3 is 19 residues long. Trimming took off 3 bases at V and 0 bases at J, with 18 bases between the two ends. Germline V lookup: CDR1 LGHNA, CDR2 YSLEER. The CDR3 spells CASSQNQGQWPSGANVLTF. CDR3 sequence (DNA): TGCGCCAGCAGCCAGAACCAGGGCCAGTGGCCCTCTGGGGCCAACGTCCTGACTTTC.

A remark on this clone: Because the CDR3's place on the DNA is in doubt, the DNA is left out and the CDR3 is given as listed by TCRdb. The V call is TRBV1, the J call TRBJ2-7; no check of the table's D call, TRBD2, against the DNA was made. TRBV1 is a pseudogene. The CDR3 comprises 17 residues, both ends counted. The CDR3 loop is CTSSQDVGSGISYEQYF.

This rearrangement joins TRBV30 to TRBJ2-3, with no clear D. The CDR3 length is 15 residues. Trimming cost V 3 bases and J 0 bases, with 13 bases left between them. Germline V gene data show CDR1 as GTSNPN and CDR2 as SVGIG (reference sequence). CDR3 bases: TGTGCCTGGAGACGGGTCACCACTAGCACAGATACGCAGTATTTT. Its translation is CAWRRVTTSTDTQYF.

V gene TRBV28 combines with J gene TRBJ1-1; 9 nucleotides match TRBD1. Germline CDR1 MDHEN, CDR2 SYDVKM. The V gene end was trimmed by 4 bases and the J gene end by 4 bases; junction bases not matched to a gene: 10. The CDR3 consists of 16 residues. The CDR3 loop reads CASSSFWRQGVTEAFF. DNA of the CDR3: TGTGCCAGCAGTTCGTTTTGGCGACAGGGGGTCACTGAAGCTTTCTTT.

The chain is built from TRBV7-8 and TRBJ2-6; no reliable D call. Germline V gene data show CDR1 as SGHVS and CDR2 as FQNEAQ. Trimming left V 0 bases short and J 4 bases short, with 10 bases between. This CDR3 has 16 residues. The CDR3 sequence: CASSLASGSGANVLTF. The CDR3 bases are TGTGCCAGCAGCTTAGCATCCGGGTCAGGGGCCAACGTCCTGACTTTC.

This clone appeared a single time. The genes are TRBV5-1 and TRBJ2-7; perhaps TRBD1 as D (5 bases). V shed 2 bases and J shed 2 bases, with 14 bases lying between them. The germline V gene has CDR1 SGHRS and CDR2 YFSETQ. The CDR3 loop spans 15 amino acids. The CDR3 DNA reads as TGCGCCAGCAGCTTTAACAGGTACCGTACCTACGAGCAGTACTTC. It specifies CASSFNRYRTYEQYF.

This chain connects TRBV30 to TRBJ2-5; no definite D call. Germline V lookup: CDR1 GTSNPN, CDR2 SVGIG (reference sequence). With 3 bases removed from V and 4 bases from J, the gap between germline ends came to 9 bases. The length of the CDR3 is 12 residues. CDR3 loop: CAWRLVGETQYF. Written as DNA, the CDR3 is TGTGCCTGGAGGCTAGTGGGAGAGACCCAGTACTTC.

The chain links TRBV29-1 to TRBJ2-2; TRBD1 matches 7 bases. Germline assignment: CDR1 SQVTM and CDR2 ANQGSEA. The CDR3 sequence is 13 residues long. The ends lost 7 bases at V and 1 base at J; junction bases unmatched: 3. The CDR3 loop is CSGGQQNTGELFF. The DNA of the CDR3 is TGCAGCGGGGGACAGCAGAACACCGGGGAGCTGTTTTTT.

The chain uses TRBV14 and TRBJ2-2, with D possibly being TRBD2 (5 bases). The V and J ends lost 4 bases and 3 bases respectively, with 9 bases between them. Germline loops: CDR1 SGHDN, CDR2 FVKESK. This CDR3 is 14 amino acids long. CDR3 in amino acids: CASSPWGDTGELFF. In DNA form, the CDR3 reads TGTGCCAGCAGCCCCTGGGGAGACACCGGGGAGCTGTTTTTT.

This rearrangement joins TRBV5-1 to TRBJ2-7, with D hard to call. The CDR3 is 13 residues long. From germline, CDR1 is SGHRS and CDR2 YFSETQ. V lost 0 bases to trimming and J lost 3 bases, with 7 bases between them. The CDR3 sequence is CASSLATDYEQYF. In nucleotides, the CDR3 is TGCGCCAGCAGCTTGGCCACAGACTACGAGCAGTACTTC.

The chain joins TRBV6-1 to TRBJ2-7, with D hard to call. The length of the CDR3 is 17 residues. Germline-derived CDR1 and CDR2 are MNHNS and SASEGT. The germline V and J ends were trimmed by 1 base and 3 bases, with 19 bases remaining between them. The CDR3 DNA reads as TGTGCCAGCAGTGAAGAGGTTTTTCCTCTCGGGTTCTACGAGCAGTACTTC. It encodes CASSEEVFPLGFYEQYF.

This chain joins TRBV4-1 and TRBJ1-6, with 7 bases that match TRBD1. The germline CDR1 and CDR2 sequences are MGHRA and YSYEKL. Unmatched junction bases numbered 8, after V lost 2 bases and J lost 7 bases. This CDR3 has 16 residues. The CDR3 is CASSQSTGEANSPLHF. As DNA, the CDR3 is TGCGCCAGCAGCCAATCTACAGGGGAAGCCAATTCACCCCTCCACTTT.

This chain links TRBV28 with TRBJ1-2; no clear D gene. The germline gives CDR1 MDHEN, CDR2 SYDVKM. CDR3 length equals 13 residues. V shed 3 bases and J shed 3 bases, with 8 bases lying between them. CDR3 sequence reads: CASSFGRDYGYTF. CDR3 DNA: TGTGCCAGCAGTTTTGGTCGGGACTATGGCTACACCTTC.

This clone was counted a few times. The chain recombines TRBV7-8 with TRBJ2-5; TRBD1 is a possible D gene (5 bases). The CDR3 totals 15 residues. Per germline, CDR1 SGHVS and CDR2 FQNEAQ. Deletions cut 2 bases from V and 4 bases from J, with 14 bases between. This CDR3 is CASSLTPAQGETQYF. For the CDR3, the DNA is TGTGCCAGCAGCTTAACACCGGCGCAGGGAGAGACCCAGTACTTC.

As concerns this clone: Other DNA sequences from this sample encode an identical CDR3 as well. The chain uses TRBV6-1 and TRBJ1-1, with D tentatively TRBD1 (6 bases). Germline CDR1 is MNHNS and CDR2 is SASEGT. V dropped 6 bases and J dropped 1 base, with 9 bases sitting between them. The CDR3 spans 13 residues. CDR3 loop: CASRDRANTEAFF. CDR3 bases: TGTGCCAGCAGGGACAGAGCGAACACTGAAGCTTTCTTT.

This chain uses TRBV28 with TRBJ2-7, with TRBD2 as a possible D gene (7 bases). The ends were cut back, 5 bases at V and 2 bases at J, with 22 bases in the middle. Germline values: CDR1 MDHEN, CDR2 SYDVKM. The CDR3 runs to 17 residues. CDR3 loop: CASSRLLGGHSPYEQYF. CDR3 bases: TGTGCCAGCAGTCGTCTCCTCGGGGGGCACTCACCCTACGAGCAGTACTTC. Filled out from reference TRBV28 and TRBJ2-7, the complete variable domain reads DVKVTQSSRYLVKRTGEKVFLECVQDMDHENMFWYRQDPGLGLRLIYFSYDVKMKEKGDIPEGYSVSREKKERFSLILESASTNQTSMYLCASSRLLGGHSPYEQYFGPGTRLTVT.